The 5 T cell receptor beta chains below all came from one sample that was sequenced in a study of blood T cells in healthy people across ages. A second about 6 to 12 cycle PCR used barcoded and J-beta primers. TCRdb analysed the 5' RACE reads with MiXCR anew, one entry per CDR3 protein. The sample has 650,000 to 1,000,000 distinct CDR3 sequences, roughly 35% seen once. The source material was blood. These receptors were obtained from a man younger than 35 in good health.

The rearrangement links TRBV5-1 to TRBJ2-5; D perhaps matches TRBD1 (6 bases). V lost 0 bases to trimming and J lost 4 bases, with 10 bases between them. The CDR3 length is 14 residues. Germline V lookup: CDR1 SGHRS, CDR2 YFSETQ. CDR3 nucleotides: TGCGCCAGCAGCTTGGGACAGGCCCCAGAGACCCAGTACTTC. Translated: CASSLGQAPETQYF.

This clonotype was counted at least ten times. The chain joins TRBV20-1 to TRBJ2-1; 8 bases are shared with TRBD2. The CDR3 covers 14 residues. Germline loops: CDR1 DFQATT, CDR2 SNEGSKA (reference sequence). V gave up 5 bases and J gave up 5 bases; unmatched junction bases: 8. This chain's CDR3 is CSADQRGRDNEQFF. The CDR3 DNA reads TGCAGTGCTGATCAGCGGGGGCGCGACAATGAGCAGTTCTTC.

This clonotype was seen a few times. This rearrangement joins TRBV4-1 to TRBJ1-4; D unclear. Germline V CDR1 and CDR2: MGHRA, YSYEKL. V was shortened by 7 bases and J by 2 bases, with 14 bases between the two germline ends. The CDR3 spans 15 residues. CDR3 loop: CASNSWRGTNEKLFF. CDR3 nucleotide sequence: TGCGCCAGCAACTCGTGGCGCGGGACTAATGAAAAACTGTTTTTT.

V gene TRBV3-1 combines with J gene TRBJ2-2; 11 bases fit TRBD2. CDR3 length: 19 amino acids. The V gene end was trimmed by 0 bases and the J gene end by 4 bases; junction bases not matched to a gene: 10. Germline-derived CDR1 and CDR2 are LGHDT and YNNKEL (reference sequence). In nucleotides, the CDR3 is TGTGCCAGCAGCCAAGATACCGAGACTAGCGGGGTTCGCACCGGGGAGCTGTTTTTT. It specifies CASSQDTETSGVRTGELFF.

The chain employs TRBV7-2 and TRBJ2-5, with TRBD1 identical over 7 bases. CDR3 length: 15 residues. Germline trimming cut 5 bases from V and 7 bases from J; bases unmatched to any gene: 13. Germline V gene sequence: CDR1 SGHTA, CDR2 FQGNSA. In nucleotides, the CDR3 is TGTGCCAGCAGCGCCTCGACAGGGTTCTCAGGGACCCAGTACTTC. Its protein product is CASSASTGFSGTQYF.